This TCR beta chain was recovered during a study of T cells in Graves' hyperthyroidism and ophthalmopathy. Study details: Peripheral blood was acquired at first diagnosis, ahead of any therapy whatsoever.

Per germline, CDR1 KGHSH and CDR2 LQKENI. V shed 6 bases and J 7 bases; nucleotides not matched to a gene: 7. The CDR3 is 13 residues long. This clonotype was counted at least ten times. Diagnosis of hyperthyroidism was new in patients aged 18 to 65, and its duration was under 2 months. The authors obtained PBMCs from about 9.5 ml of fresh peripheral blood. Amplification targeted TCR beta CDR3 regions from RNA transcripts. HTBI primers drove first-round RT-PCR of the TCR CDR3. Each CDR3 protein is one row after TCRdb ran MiXCR on the multiplex PCR reads. The sample has about 480,000 distinct CDR3 sequences; approximately 14% are singletons.

Source material: blood. The TCR was taken from a woman aged 18 to 35 with Graves' hyperthyroidism. The chain carries TRBV18 and TRBJ1-2, with TRBD1 matching over 8 bases. The CDR3 loop reads CASSRDRGSGYTF. DNA of the CDR3: TGTGCCAGCTCCCGCGACAGGGGAAGTGGCTACACCTTC.